This T cell receptor beta chain emerged from a study of shared clonotypes between healthy human individuals. About the research overall: CD8 memory received one plate per donor, CD8 naive two, CD4 memory three and CD4 naive three. General study results and limits: Non-shared clonotypes had lower generation probabilities than clonotypes shared by all four sorted-subset donors.

Worth noting for this clone: Its specificity is unknown.

The study ran the assay at deep level. Method: immunoSEQ multiplex PCR; TCRdb's copy keeps in-frame clones and lacks some. The profile covers around 640,000 clones, with roughly 96% appearing a single time and roughly 0.12% taken by the ten largest. The naive CD8 subset, CD45RO-negative cells positively selected for CCR7, excluded terminally differentiated effector memory CD45RA+ cells. This CDR3 has 20 residues. The germline gives CDR1 SGHTS, CDR2 YDEGEE. After removal of 0 bases from V and 0 bases from J, the junction contained 13 bases not matched to a gene. This clonotype was obtained from a woman in her thirties in good health. Sequenced material: naive CD8+ T cells sorted from blood. V gene TRBV5-8 combines with J gene TRBJ1-4, with 8 bases lining up with TRBD1. CDR3 DNA sequence: TGTGCCAGCAGCTTGGAGGCTCTCGGACAGGGATACCCAACTAATGAAAAACTGTTTTTT. Amino acids: CASSLEALGQGYPTNEKLFF.